The TCR beta chain under discussion was sequenced for a study of T cells in Graves' hyperthyroidism and ophthalmopathy. Fresh 10 ml peripheral blood yielded PBMCs. Study-wide results and caveats: Blood also held most thyroid clonotypes expanded beyond 0.001. A median 6.5 months before onset, the model predicted ophthalmopathy. A model of 13 V-J features distinguished ophthalmopathy from stable hyperthyroidism.

Of note for this clonotype: Its antigen is not known.

This CDR3 is built from 13 residues. Germline V gene sequence: CDR1 DFQATT, CDR2 SNEGSKA (reference sequence). Template material for amplifying TCR beta CDR3 regions consisted of RNA transcripts. Using the HTBI primer set, a first-round RT-PCR was run on the TCR CDR3. TCRdb ran MiXCR on the multiplex PCR reads and lists one entry per CDR3 protein. The sample holds around 800,000 distinct CDR3 sequences, about two fifths seen once. The sequencing input was blood. The TCR originated in a man aged 18 to 29 with Graves' hyperthyroidism. The rearrangement uses TRBV20-1 and TRBJ1-1, with D possibly TRBD1 on 6 matching bases. CDR3 protein: CSERGGERREAFF. DNA for the CDR3: TGCAGCGAAAGGGGGGGGGAGAGGCGTGAAGCTTTCTTT.